The 9 T cell receptor beta chains given below trace back to one sample, sequenced in a study of T cell responses to AZD1222 COVID-19 vaccine. Only in-frame clones appear in the TCRdb table, and some are missing; sequencing was by immunoSEQ multiplex PCR. This sample has about 100,000 clones, with more than 70% found just once. Sequenced here: peripheral blood, sampled on day 0 of MenACWY control vaccination. The receptors shown here come from an adult in good health.

CDR3 nucleotide sequence: TGCGCCGCCCAGCGGGTCAAAAACATTCAGTACTTC. Translation gives CAAQRVKNIQYF. The chain couples TRBV4-1 to TRBJ2-4, with a tentative D call TRBD2 (6 bases). The CDR3 is 12 amino acids. Germline V CDR1 and CDR2: MGHRA, YSYEKL. V gave up 11 bases and J gave up 3 bases, with 11 bases separating them.

The chain combines TRBV5-5 with TRBJ2-3; 11 bases agree with TRBD2. Germline CDR1 SGHKS, CDR2 YYEKEE (reference sequence). V shed 4 bases, J shed 1 base, and the junction held 8 bases outside the gene matches. The CDR3 extends over 17 amino acids. The CDR3 loop is CASSRAGLAAGTDTQYF. In DNA, the CDR3 is TGTGCCAGCAGCCGAGCGGGACTAGCGGCGGGCACAGATACGCAGTATTTT.

V gene TRBV6-5 combines with J gene TRBJ2-3; unclear D gene. Germline CDR1 and CDR2: MNHEY and SVGAGI. The germline V and J ends were trimmed by 8 bases and 4 bases, with 4 bases remaining between them. The length of the CDR3 is 10 residues. Written as DNA, the CDR3 is TGTGCCAGCGGCTCAGATACGCAGTATTTT. The encoded protein is CASGSDTQYF.

This clone showed up just once. The chain couples TRBV6-4 to TRBJ2-2, with D maybe TRBD2 (5 bases). The CDR3 runs to 14 residues. Trimming removed 4 bases at V and 4 bases at J, with 10 bases between. Germline assignment: CDR1 MRHNA and CDR2 SNTAGT. The CDR3, as DNA: TGTGCCAGCAGTGGGGAGATTGGCACCGGGGAGCTGTTTTTT. Its translation is CASSGEIGTGELFF.

The chain has TRBV4-3 and TRBJ2-3, with 11 nucleotides matching TRBD2. The CDR3 has 18 amino acids. The trim removed 0 bases at V and 4 bases at J, leaving 9 bases unmatched. CDR1 and CDR2 (germline): LGHNA, YSLEER. CDR3 sequence: CASSQDRSLAGGADTQYF. The CDR3 DNA reads as TGCGCCAGCAGCCAAGATCGTTCTCTAGCGGGGGGCGCAGATACGCAGTATTTT.

This clone was detected many times. CDR3: CASTPDVRHEKLFF. The DNA for the CDR3 is TGTGCCAGCACCCCGGACGTGCGGCATGAAAAACTGTTTTTT. V usage is TRBV2 and J usage is TRBJ1-4; unclear D gene. Trimming pared 7 bases from V and 6 bases from J, leaving 15 bases between. Germline V gene sequence: CDR1 SNHLY, CDR2 FYNNEI. The CDR3 has 14 residues.

J is TRBJ1-1 and V is TRBV3-1 (or the pseudogene TRBV3-2), with D maybe TRBD1 (6 bases). This CDR3 spans 14 amino acids. The germline gives CDR1 LGHDT, CDR2 YNNKEL (reference sequence). Trimming pared 3 bases from V and 3 bases from J, leaving 11 bases between. The CDR3 region has the DNA TGTGCCAGCAGCCACGACAGGTGGGACACTGAAGCTTTCTTT. Amino acids: CASSHDRWDTEAFF.

This chain connects TRBV5-4 to TRBJ1-2; D remains unclear. In germline, CDR1 is SGHNT, CDR2 YYREEE (reference sequence). The length of the CDR3 is 15 residues. Deletions cut 2 bases from V and 5 bases from J, with 16 bases between. The CDR3 bases are TGTGCCAGCAGCTTTGACGGCACGGGAGGTTATGGCTACACCTTC. Encoded protein: CASSFDGTGGYGYTF.

Regarding this clone: At one end the junction does not follow the germline gene, possibly because of a read error. This chain joins TRBV9 and TRBJ1-6; no definite D call. The CDR3 extends over 14 amino acids. Germline V gene lookup returns CDR1 SGDLS and CDR2 YYNGEE. The CDR3 here is CASSVGVGNSPLHF. Here the CDR3 DNA reads TGTGCCAGTAGCGTAGGCGTCGGTAATTCACCCCTCCACTTT.